What follows describes a single T cell receptor beta chain. The antigen is not known. TCRdb keeps only in-frame clones here, not all; method: immunoSEQ multiplex PCR. Among 8,800 or so clones, approximately 45% were seen once, and the ten largest hold over 3.5%. The record originates from a study of T cells in localized non-small cell lung cancer. General study points: One tumor region alone was sequenced, and heterogeneity therefore remains possible. The appearance of a median about 60 of the top 100 tumor clones was seen in adjacent lung.

This CDR3 contains 17 residues. The source is a woman aged 35-70 years with stage I lung adenocarcinoma. The input for sequencing was lymph node tissue, taken before any cancer treatment. The rearrangement joins TRBV1 to TRBJ2-6; TRBD2, as called in the table, went unchecked against the DNA. TRBV1 is a documented pseudogene. Here the CDR3 DNA reads TGCGCCAGCAGCCAAGTAGCGGGGACCTCTGGGGCCAACGTCCTGACTTTC. Its protein is CASSQVAGTSGANVLTF.